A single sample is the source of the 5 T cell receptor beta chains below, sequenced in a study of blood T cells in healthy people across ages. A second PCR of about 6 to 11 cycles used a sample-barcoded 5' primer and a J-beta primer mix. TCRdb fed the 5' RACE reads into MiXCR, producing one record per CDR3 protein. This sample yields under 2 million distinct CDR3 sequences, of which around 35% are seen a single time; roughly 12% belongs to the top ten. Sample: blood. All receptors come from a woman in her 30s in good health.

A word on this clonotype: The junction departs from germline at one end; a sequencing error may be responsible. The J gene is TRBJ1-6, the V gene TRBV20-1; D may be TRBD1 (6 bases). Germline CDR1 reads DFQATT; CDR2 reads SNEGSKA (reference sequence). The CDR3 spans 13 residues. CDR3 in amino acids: CSATGARNSPRHF. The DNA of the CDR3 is TGCAGTGCTACAGGGGCCCGTAATTCACCCCGCCACTTT.

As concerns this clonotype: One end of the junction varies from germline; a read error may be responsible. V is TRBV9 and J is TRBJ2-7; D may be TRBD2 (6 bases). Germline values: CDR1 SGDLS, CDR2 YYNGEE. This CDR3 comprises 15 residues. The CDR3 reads CVSSVADGSSYEQYF. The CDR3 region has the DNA TGTGTCAGCAGCGTGGCTGACGGGAGCTCCTACGAGCAGTACTTC.

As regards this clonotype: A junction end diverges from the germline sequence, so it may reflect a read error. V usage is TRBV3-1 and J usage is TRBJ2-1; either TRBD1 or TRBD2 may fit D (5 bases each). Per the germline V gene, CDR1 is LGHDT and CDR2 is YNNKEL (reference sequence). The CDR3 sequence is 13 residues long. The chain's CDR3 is CTSSQVEGNEQFF. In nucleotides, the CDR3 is TGTACCAGTAGCCAAGTAGAGGGGAATGAGCAGTTCTTC.

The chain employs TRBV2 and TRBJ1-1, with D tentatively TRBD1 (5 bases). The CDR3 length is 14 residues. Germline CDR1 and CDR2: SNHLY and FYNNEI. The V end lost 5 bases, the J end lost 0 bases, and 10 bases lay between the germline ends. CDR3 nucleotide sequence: TGTGCCAGCAGTAACGAGGGACTGAACACTGAAGCTTTCTTT. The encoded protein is CASSNEGLNTEAFF.

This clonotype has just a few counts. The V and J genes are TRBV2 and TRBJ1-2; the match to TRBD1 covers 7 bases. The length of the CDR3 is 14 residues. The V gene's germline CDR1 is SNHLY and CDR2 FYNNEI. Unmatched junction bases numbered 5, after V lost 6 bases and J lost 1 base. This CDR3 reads CASSKGDSNYGYTF. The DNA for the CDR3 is TGTGCCAGCAGCAAGGGGGACAGTAACTATGGCTACACCTTC.